The next 5 T cell receptor beta chains were all read from a single sample in a study of control samples from healthy donors and cancer patients. The assay was immunoSEQ multiplex PCR, and TCRdb's table has in-frame clones only and misses some. The data hold around 110,000 clones, with approximately 90% observed a single time. Sequenced input: blood. Every receptor here comes from a woman in her 70s in good health.

Note on this clone: Distinct nucleotide sequences in the sample also encode this CDR3. The chain combines TRBV20-1 with TRBJ1-2; D is possibly TRBD1 (5 bases). Germline V gene lookup returns CDR1 DFQATT and CDR2 SNEGSKA (reference sequence). V lost 6 bases to trimming and J lost 8 bases, with 16 bases between them. This CDR3 is built from 12 residues. CDR3 region: CSASTPWGGYTF. DNA of the CDR3: TGCAGTGCCAGTACCCCGTGGGGCGGCTACACCTTC.

The CDR3 is CASRGEPDNREKLFF. DNA of the CDR3: TGCGCCAGCAGGGGGGAGCCGGATAATCGAGAAAAACTGTTTTTT. The chain recombines TRBV5-1 with TRBJ1-4; a possible D gene is TRBD1 (5 bases). The CDR3 loop spans 15 amino acids. The germline V and J ends were trimmed by 5 bases and 8 bases, with 19 bases remaining between them. Germline loops: CDR1 SGHRS, CDR2 YFSETQ.

The V gene is TRBV9, the J gene TRBJ1-5; D unresolved. Trimming left V 3 bases short and J 5 bases short, with 12 bases between. There are 14 residues in the CDR3. Per the germline V gene, CDR1 is SGDLS and CDR2 is YYNGEE. The CDR3 protein is CASSGPAGDQPQHF. The CDR3 DNA is TGTGCCAGCAGCGGCCCCGCGGGAGATCAGCCCCAGCATTTT.

The V call is TRBV5-1, the J call TRBJ1-1; 9 nucleotides align to TRBD1. The CDR3 spans 16 residues. The V and J ends lost 5 bases and 4 bases, in that order; junction bases with no gene match: 12. CDR1 and CDR2 (germline): SGHRS, YFSETQ. The chain's CDR3 is CASRPPDRGPGTEAFF. The CDR3 bases are TGCGCCAGCAGACCCCCGGACAGGGGTCCGGGCACTGAAGCTTTCTTT.

V usage is TRBV10-3 and J usage is TRBJ1-2; 9 bases line up with TRBD1. V was pared by 9 bases and J by 3 bases, with 11 bases of the junction left unmatched. Germline-derived CDR1 and CDR2 are ENHRY and SYGVKD. There are 15 residues in the CDR3. This CDR3 reads CAMSPGQGLDYGYTF. The CDR3 region has the DNA TGTGCCATGTCCCCGGGACAGGGCCTCGACTATGGCTACACCTTC.